This T cell receptor beta chain was observed in a study of shared clonotypes between healthy human individuals. CDR3 length: 17 residues. Germline V gene sequence: CDR1 LNHDA, CDR2 SQIVND (reference sequence). Trimming stripped 5 bases from V and 0 bases from J, with 14 bases between. Selected positively for CCR7 and CD45RO-negative, naive CD8 cells excluded terminally differentiated effector memory CD45RA+ cells. Investigators spread the genomic DNA of each subset evenly over several immunoSEQ plates. Produced via immunoSEQ multiplex PCR; TCRdb's table is partial and in-frame only. The top ten hold 1.1% of the sample, which has some 2,000,000 clones, roughly 95% seen once.

This TCR came from a man younger than 30 in good health. Sequenced input: naive CD8+ T cells sorted from blood. The chain carries TRBV19 and TRBJ1-6, with D unclear. The CDR3 reads CASSDPPDGSYNSPLHF. The CDR3 DNA reads as TGTGCCAGTAGTGACCCACCCGACGGCTCCTATAATTCACCCCTCCACTTT. The full variable domain, in which reference TRBV19 and TRBJ1-6 provide the parts outside the CDR3, is DGGITQSPKYLFRKEGQNVTLSCEQNLNHDAMYWYRQDPGQGLRLIYYSQIVNDFQKGDIAEGYSVSREKKESFPLTVTSAQKNPTAFYLCASSDPPDGSYNSPLHFGNGTRLTVT.